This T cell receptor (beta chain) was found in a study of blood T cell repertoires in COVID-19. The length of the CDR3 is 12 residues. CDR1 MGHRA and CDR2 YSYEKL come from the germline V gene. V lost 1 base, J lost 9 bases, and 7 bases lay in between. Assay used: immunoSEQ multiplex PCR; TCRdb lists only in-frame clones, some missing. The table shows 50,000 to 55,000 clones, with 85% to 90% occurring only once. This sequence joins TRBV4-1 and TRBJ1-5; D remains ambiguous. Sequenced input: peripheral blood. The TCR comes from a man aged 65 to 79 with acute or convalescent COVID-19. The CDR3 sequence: CASSQGGWPQHF. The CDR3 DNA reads TGCGCCAGCAGCCAAGGAGGGTGGCCCCAGCATTTT.